A selection of T cell receptor beta chains follows, all from one sample in a study of T cells in Graves' hyperthyroidism and ophthalmopathy. TCRdb independently ran MiXCR on the multiplex PCR reads; one entry per CDR3 protein. The sample holds fewer than 900,000 distinct CDR3 sequences, over 15% seen once. Sequenced: blood. The receptor set was obtained from a woman aged 45-65 years with Graves' hyperthyroidism that later progressed to Graves' ophthalmopathy. The CDR3 runs from the conserved cysteine through the conserved F or W. The order of the fields is V gene, clone size, D gene, J gene, CDR3 DNA, CDR3 protein. The D gene is left open where the match is weak. The size entry is marked missing in some rows and otherwise reads once, few, many or a size class.

v_gene: TRBV25-1
abundance: -
d_gene: TRBD1
j_gene: TRBJ1-2
CDR3nt: TGTGCCAGCAGTAGAGGACAGGGGGCGTCTGAGGGCTACACCTTC
CDR3aa: CASSRGQGASEGYTF

v_gene: TRBV6-1
abundance: many
d_gene: TRBD1
j_gene: TRBJ2-7
CDR3nt: TGTGCCAGCAGCTTTCAGGGGGCCATCGAGCAGTACTTC
CDR3aa: CASSFQGAIEQYF

v_gene: TRBV30
abundance: many
d_gene: -
j_gene: TRBJ1-6
CDR3nt: TGTGCCGCCGCTGGGGGGACCTATAATTCACCCCTCCACTTT
CDR3aa: CAAAGGTYNSPLHF

v_gene: TRBV20-1
abundance: -
d_gene: TRBD1
j_gene: TRBJ1-2
CDR3nt: TGCAGTGCTCCCAGACAGGGTTTTAACAAAGAGCATGGCTACACCTTC
CDR3aa: CSAPRQGFNKEHGYTF

v_gene: TRBV7-2
abundance: many
d_gene: TRBD2
j_gene: TRBJ2-1
CDR3nt: TGTGCCAGCAGCTTAGGTCTAGCGGACTACAATGAGCAGTTCTTC
CDR3aa: CASSLGLADYNEQFF

v_gene: TRBV7-2
abundance: -
d_gene: -
j_gene: TRBJ1-5
CDR3nt: TGTGCCAGCAGCTTCGATGGGCCTCAGCCCCAGCATTTT
CDR3aa: CASSFDGPQPQHF

v_gene: TRBV2
abundance: few
d_gene: -
j_gene: TRBJ1-6
CDR3nt: TGTGCCAGCAGTGAGACAGGCTCCTATAATTCACCCCTCCACTTT
CDR3aa: CASSETGSYNSPLHF

v_gene: TRBV9
abundance: -
d_gene: -
j_gene: TRBJ2-3
CDR3nt: TGTGCCAGCGGGGGGACGGCCGTCCAAGATACGCAGTATTTT
CDR3aa: CASGGTAVQDTQYF

v_gene: TRBV18
abundance: -
d_gene: -
j_gene: TRBJ1-4
CDR3nt: TGTGCCAGCTCACCACTGGCACAGGGAACTAATGAAAAACTGTTTTTT
CDR3aa: CASSPLAQGTNEKLFF

v_gene: TRBV12-3/TRBV12-4
abundance: many
d_gene: -
j_gene: TRBJ1-1
CDR3nt: TGTGCCAGCCGTAGGGGGACGGGGAACACTGAAGCTTTCTTT
CDR3aa: CASRRGTGNTEAFF

v_gene: TRBV6-1
abundance: many
d_gene: -
j_gene: TRBJ1-1
CDR3nt: TGTGCCAGCAGTGAAGCCGGAGGGGCCCAGAACACTGAAGCTTTCTTT
CDR3aa: CASSEAGGAQNTEAFF

v_gene: TRBV3-1
abundance: many
d_gene: -
j_gene: TRBJ1-4
CDR3nt: TGTGCCAGCAGCCAACGGGCAACTAATGAAAAACTGTTTTTT
CDR3aa: CASSQRATNEKLFF

v_gene: TRBV5-1
abundance: many
d_gene: -
j_gene: TRBJ2-3
CDR3nt: TGCGCCAGCAACCGACAGTACACAGATACGCAGTATTTT
CDR3aa: CASNRQYTDTQYF

v_gene: TRBV2
abundance: many
d_gene: -
j_gene: TRBJ2-3
CDR3nt: TGTGCCAGCGAGAACGGGGCCGGGACAGATACGCAGTATTTT
CDR3aa: CASENGAGTDTQYF

v_gene: TRBV5-6
abundance: -
d_gene: -
j_gene: TRBJ2-3
CDR3nt: TGTGCCAGCAGCTTGATGGACGGAAGGGGCACAGATACGCAGTATTTT
CDR3aa: CASSLMDGRGTDTQYF

v_gene: TRBV5-6
abundance: -
d_gene: -
j_gene: TRBJ2-5
CDR3nt: TGTGCCAGCAGCCCGCCGGCCGCGGAGACCCAGTACTTC
CDR3aa: CASSPPAAETQYF

v_gene: TRBV18
abundance: few
d_gene: -
j_gene: TRBJ1-6
CDR3nt: TGTGCCAGCTCACCACCGGGGAGGGCGTCACCCCTCCACTTT
CDR3aa: CASSPPGRASPLHF

v_gene: TRBV3-1
abundance: many
d_gene: -
j_gene: TRBJ1-6
CDR3nt: TGTGCCAGCAGCCAAGAATTCTCGAGGGATTCACCCCTCCACTTT
CDR3aa: CASSQEFSRDSPLHF

v_gene: TRBV3-1
abundance: -
d_gene: -
j_gene: TRBJ1-4
CDR3nt: TGTGCCAGCAGCAAAAACCGGGTCTCGCAGGAAAAACTGTTTTTT
CDR3aa: CASSKNRVSQEKLFF

v_gene: TRBV10-3
abundance: -
d_gene: -
j_gene: TRBJ2-5
CDR3nt: TGTGCCATCAGTGAGGGCGGACAGTTCCAAGAGACCCAGTGCTTC
CDR3aa: CAISEGGQFQETQCF

v_gene: TRBV12-3/TRBV12-4
abundance: many
d_gene: -
j_gene: TRBJ2-1
CDR3nt: TGTGCCAGCTCCCCCGGGACTCCCAAAGGCAATGAGCAGTTCTTC
CDR3aa: CASSPGTPKGNEQFF

v_gene: TRBV15
abundance: few
d_gene: TRBD2
j_gene: TRBJ2-3
CDR3nt: TGTGCCACCAGCAGAGATCCGGGGGGAGGCACAGATACGCAGTATTTT
CDR3aa: CATSRDPGGGTDTQYF

v_gene: TRBV3-1
abundance: few
d_gene: -
j_gene: TRBJ1-3
CDR3nt: TGTGCCAGCAGCCAGGGGCCCGGGCCTGGAAACACCATATATTTT
CDR3aa: CASSQGPGPGNTIYF

v_gene: TRBV12-3/TRBV12-4
abundance: many
d_gene: -
j_gene: TRBJ2-1
CDR3nt: TGTGCCAGCAGTAGTGGTGATGAGCAGTTCTTC
CDR3aa: CASSSGDEQFF

v_gene: TRBV5-1
abundance: few
d_gene: TRBD1
j_gene: TRBJ2-3
CDR3nt: TGCGCCAGCAGCAGCGGGACAGGGGGGGTAGATACGCAGTATTTT
CDR3aa: CASSSGTGGVDTQYF

v_gene: TRBV3-1
abundance: many
d_gene: TRBD1
j_gene: TRBJ2-1
CDR3nt: TGTGCCAGCAGCCGACAAGACTTACAGGGGGCTAATGAGCAGTTCTTC
CDR3aa: CASSRQDLQGANEQFF

v_gene: TRBV6-9
abundance: few
d_gene: -
j_gene: TRBJ2-2
CDR3nt: TGTGCCAGCAGTTACCCCGACGGGACATCTACCGGGGAGCTGTTTTTT
CDR3aa: CASSYPDGTSTGELFF

v_gene: TRBV12-3/TRBV12-4
abundance: many
d_gene: -
j_gene: TRBJ1-1
CDR3nt: TGTGCCAGCAGACCAAGGGGGGGAAGGCTGAACACTGAAGCTTTCTTT
CDR3aa: CASRPRGGRLNTEAFF

v_gene: TRBV20-1
abundance: -
d_gene: TRBD2
j_gene: TRBJ2-1
CDR3nt: TGCAGTGCTAGGGGTCCGCTAGCGGGGGGACGGAGCTCCTACAATGAGCAGTTCTTC
CDR3aa: CSARGPLAGGRSSYNEQFF

v_gene: TRBV11-2
abundance: many
d_gene: -
j_gene: TRBJ1-2
CDR3nt: TGTGCCAGCAGCTTTCAAACAGCTAACTATGGCTACACCTTC
CDR3aa: CASSFQTANYGYTF

v_gene: TRBV10-3
abundance: -
d_gene: TRBD1
j_gene: TRBJ1-3
CDR3nt: TGTGCCATCAGTAACAGGGGGCTATCTGGAAACACCATATATTTT
CDR3aa: CAISNRGLSGNTIYF

v_gene: TRBV6-1
abundance: -
d_gene: -
j_gene: TRBJ1-2
CDR3nt: TGTGCCAGCAACCCAAGGGGGGCAAACTATGGCTACACCTTC
CDR3aa: CASNPRGANYGYTF

v_gene: TRBV20-1
abundance: many
d_gene: -
j_gene: TRBJ1-1
CDR3nt: TGCAGTGCTAGGAAGACAGGCCGGAACACTGAAGCTTTCTTT
CDR3aa: CSARKTGRNTEAFF

v_gene: TRBV19
abundance: few
d_gene: -
j_gene: TRBJ2-5
CDR3nt: TGTGCCAGTAAGAAGAACAGGGAAGAGACCCAGTACTTC
CDR3aa: CASKKNREETQYF

v_gene: TRBV20-1
abundance: -
d_gene: -
j_gene: TRBJ2-5
CDR3nt: TGCAGTGCTAGAGATCACGGGCCCCGCAGAGAGACCCAGTACTTC
CDR3aa: CSARDHGPRRETQYF

v_gene: TRBV3-1
abundance: few
d_gene: -
j_gene: TRBJ1-5
CDR3nt: TGTGCCAGCAGCCAAGGGGCAGATCTCGGCAATCAGCCCCAGCATTTT
CDR3aa: CASSQGADLGNQPQHF

v_gene: TRBV6-1
abundance: many
d_gene: -
j_gene: TRBJ2-3
CDR3nt: TGTGCCAGCCGGGAAAGAGATACGCAGTATTTT
CDR3aa: CASRERDTQYF

v_gene: TRBV27
abundance: many
d_gene: TRBD1
j_gene: TRBJ1-2
CDR3nt: TGTGCCAGCAGTTTCACAGGGGGCCGTGTCTATGGCTACACCTTC
CDR3aa: CASSFTGGRVYGYTF

v_gene: TRBV20-1
abundance: many
d_gene: -
j_gene: TRBJ1-1
CDR3nt: TGCAGTGCTCATATCACGGGACACCTGAACACTGAAGCTTTCTTT
CDR3aa: CSAHITGHLNTEAFF

v_gene: TRBV4-1
abundance: -
d_gene: -
j_gene: TRBJ2-5
CDR3nt: TGCGCCAGCAGCCAAGATCGAGTCTACGGGAAGACCCAGTACTTC
CDR3aa: CASSQDRVYGKTQYF

v_gene: TRBV30
abundance: many
d_gene: -
j_gene: TRBJ1-6
CDR3nt: TGTGCCTGGAGTCGGGGACAAGATAATTCACCCCTCCACTTT
CDR3aa: CAWSRGQDNSPLHF

v_gene: TRBV24-1
abundance: -
d_gene: -
j_gene: TRBJ2-5
CDR3nt: TGTGCCACCAGTGATTTGCAGGAGAACCAAGAGACCCAGTACTTC
CDR3aa: CATSDLQENQETQYF